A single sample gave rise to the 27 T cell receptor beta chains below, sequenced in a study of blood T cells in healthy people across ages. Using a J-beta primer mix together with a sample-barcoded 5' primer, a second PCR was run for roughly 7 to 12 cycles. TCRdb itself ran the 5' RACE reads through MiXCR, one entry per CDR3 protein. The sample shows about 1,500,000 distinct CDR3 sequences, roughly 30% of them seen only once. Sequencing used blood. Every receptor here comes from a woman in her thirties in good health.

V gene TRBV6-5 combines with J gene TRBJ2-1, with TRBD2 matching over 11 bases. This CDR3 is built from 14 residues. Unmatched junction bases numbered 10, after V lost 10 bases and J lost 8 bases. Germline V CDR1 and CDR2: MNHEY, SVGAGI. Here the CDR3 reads CANNRLAGRDEQFF. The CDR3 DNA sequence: TGTGCCAACAATCGACTAGCGGGGCGGGATGAGCAGTTCTTC.

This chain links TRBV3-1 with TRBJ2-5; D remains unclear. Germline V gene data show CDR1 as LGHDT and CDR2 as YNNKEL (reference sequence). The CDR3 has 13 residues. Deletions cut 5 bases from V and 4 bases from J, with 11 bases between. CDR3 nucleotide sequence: TGTGCCAGCAGCGAACGGGCGGCAGAGACCCAGTACTTC. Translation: CASSERAAETQYF.

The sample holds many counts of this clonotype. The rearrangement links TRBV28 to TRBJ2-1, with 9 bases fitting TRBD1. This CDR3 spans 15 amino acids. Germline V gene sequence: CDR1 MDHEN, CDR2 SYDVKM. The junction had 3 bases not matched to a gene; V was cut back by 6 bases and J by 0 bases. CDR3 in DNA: TGTGCCAGCAGCAAGGGACAGGGCTCCTACAATGAGCAGTTCTTC. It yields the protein CASSKGQGSYNEQFF.

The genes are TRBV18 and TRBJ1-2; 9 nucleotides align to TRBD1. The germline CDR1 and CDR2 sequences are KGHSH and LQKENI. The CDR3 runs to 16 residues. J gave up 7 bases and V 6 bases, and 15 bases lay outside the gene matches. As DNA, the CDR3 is TGTGCCAGCTCTCAACAGGGACAGGGACGGCTATCTGGCTACACCTTC. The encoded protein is CASSQQGQGRLSGYTF.

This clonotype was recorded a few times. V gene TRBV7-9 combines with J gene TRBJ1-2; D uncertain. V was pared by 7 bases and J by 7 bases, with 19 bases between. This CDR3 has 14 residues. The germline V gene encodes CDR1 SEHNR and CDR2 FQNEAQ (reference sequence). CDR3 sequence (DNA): TGTGCCAGCACCCATAACGAGGGTATTCCTGGCTACACCTTC. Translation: CASTHNEGIPGYTF.

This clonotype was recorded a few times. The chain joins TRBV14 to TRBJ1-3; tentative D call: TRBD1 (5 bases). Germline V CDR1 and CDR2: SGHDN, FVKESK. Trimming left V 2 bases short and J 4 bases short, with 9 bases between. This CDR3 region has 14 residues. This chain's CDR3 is CASSQPGRGNTIYF. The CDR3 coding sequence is TGTGCCAGCAGCCAACCAGGGCGAGGAAACACCATATATTTT.

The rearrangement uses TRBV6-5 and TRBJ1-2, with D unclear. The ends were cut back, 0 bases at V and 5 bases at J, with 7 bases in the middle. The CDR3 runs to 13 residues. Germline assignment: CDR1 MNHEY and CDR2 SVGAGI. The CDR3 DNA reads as TGTGCCAGCAGTTACTCCGGGCCTTATGGCTACACCTTC. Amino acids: CASSYSGPYGYTF.

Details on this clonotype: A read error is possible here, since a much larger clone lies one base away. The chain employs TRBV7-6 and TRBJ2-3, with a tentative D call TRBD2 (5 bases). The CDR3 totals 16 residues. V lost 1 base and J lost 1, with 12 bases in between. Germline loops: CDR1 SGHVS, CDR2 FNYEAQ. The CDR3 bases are TGTGCCAGCAGCTTAGTGTTGGAGCGGCGCACAGATACGCAGTATTTT. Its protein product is CASSLVLERRTDTQYF.

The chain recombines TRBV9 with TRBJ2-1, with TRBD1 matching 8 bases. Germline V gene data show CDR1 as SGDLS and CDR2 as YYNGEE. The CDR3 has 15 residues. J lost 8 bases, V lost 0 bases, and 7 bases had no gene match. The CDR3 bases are TGTGCCAGCAGCGTAGATCAGGGGGCGCAGGATGAGCAGTTCTTC. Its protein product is CASSVDQGAQDEQFF.

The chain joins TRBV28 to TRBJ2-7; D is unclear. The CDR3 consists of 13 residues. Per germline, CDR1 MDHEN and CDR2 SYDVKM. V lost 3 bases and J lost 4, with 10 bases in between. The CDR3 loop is CASSFSLVYEQYF. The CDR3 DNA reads TGTGCCAGCAGTTTCAGTTTGGTATACGAGCAGTACTTC.

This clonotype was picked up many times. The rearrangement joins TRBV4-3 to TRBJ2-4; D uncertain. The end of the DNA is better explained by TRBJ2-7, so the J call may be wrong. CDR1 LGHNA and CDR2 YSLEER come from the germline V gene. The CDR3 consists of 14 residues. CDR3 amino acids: CASSQDGQVYEQYF. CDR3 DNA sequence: TGCGCCAGCAGCCAAGATGGCCAAGTTTACGAGCAGTACTTC.

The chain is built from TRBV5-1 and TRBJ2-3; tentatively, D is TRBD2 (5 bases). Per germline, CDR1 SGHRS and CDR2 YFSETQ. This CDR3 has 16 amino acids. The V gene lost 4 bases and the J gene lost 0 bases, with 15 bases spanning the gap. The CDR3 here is CASSPRVGVSTDTQYF. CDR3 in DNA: TGCGCCAGCAGCCCGCGGGTCGGGGTGAGCACAGATACGCAGTATTTT.

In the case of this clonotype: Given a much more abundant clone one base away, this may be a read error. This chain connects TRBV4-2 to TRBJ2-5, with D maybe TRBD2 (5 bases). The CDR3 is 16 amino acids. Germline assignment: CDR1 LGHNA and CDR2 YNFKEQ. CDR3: CASEPLLRGSQGTQYF. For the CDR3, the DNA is TGTGCCAGCGAGCCCCTTTTGCGCGGGTCCCAAGGGACCCAGTACTTC.

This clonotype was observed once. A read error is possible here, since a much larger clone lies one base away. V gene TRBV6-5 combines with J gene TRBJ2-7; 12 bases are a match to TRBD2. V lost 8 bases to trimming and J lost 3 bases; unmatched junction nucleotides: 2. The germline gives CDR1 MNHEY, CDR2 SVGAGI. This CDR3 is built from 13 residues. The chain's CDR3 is CASGTSGCYEQYF. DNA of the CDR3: TGTGCCAGCGGGACTAGCGGGTGCTACGAGCAGTACTTC.

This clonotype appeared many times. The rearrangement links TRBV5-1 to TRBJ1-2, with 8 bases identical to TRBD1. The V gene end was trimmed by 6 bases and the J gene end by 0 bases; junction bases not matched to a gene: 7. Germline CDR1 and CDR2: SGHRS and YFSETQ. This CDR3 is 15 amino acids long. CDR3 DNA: TGCGCCAGCAACCAGGGGGCAGGCCCTAACTATGGCTACACCTTC. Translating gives CASNQGAGPNYGYTF.

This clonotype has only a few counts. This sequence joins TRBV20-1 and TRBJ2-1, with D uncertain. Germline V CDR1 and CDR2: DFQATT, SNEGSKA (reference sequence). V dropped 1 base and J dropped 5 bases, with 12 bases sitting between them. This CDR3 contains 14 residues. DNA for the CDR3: TGCAGTGCTAGAGGCCAGCTAGGGAACAATGAGCAGTTCTTC. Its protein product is CSARGQLGNNEQFF.

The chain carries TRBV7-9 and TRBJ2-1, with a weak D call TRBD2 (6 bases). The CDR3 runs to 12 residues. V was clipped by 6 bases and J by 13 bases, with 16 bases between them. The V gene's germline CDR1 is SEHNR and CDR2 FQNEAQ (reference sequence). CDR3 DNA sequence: TGTGCCAGCAGGCCTTCGGGAGAGACCCAGTTCTTC. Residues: CASRPSGETQFF.

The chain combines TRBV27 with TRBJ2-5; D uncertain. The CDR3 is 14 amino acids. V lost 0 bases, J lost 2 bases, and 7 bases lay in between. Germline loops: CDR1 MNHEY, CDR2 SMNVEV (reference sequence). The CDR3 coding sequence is TGTGCCAGCAGTTTATCGGCGGTTCAAGAGACCCAGTACTTC. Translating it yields CASSLSAVQETQYF.

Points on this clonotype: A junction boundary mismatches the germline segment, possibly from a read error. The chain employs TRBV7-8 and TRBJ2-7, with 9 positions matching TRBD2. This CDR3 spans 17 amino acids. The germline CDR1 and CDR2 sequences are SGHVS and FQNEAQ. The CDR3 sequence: CASSQGGGLAKTYEQYF. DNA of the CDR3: TGCGCCAGCAGCCAAGGGGGGGGACTAGCTAAAACCTACGAGCAGTACTTC.

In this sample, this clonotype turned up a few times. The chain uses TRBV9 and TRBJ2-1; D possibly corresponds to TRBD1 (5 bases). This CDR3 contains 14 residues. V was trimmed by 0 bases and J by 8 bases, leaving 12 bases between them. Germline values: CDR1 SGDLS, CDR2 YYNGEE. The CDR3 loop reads CASSVGGNGHEQFF. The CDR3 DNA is TGTGCCAGCAGCGTAGGGGGCAATGGGCATGAGCAGTTCTTC.

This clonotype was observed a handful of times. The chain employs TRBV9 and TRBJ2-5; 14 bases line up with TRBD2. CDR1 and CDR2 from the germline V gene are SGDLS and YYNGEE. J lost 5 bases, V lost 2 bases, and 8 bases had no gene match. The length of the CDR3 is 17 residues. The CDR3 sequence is CASSVGTSGGAAETQYF. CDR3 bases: TGTGCCAGCAGCGTCGGGACTAGCGGGGGCGCCGCGGAGACCCAGTACTTC.

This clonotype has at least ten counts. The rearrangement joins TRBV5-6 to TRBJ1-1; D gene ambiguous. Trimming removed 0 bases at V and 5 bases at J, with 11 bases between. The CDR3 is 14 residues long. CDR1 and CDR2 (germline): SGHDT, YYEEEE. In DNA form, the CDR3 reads TGTGCCAGCAGCTTGGGACCCTTCGGGACTGAAGCTTTCTTT. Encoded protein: CASSLGPFGTEAFF.

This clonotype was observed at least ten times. CDR3 coding DNA: TGCAGTGAGTACAGCCGCTCCTACGAGCAGTACTTC. This gives the protein CSEYSRSYEQYF. The chain joins TRBV20-1 to TRBJ2-7, with no clear D. The ends were cut back, 7 bases at V and 0 bases at J, with 10 bases in the middle. The germline V gene encodes CDR1 DFQATT and CDR2 SNEGSKA (reference sequence). This CDR3 spans 12 amino acids.

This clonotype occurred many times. The CDR3 loop reads CASSLTGSIYEQYF. For the CDR3, the DNA is TGTGCCAGCAGTTTAACCGGTTCCATCTACGAGCAGTACTTC. The rearrangement links TRBV27 to TRBJ2-7; D unclear. The CDR3 runs to 14 residues. Per the germline V gene, CDR1 is MNHEY and CDR2 is SMNVEV (reference sequence). Trimming left V 2 bases short and J 3 bases short, with 11 bases between.

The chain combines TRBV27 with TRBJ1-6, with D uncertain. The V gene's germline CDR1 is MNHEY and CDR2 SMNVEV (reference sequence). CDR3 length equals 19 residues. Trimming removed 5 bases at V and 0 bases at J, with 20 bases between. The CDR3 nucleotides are TGTGCCAGCAGTCTAAGGTCCTCAGGAACAAGCTCCTATAATTCACCCCTCCACTTT. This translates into CASSLRSSGTSSYNSPLHF.

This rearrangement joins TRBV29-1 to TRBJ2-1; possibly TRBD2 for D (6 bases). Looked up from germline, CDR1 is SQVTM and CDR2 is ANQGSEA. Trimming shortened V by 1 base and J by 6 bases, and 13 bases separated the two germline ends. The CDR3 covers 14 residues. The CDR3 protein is CSVEGAGGANEQFF. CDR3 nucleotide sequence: TGCAGCGTTGAAGGAGCGGGTGGGGCCAATGAGCAGTTCTTC.

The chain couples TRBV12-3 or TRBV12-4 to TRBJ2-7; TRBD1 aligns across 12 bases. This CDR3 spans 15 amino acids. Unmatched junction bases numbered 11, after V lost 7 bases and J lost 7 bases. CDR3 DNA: TGTGCCAGCAATTCACCGGGACAGGGGGCGTGGGAGCAGTACTTC. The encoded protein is CASNSPGQGAWEQYF.